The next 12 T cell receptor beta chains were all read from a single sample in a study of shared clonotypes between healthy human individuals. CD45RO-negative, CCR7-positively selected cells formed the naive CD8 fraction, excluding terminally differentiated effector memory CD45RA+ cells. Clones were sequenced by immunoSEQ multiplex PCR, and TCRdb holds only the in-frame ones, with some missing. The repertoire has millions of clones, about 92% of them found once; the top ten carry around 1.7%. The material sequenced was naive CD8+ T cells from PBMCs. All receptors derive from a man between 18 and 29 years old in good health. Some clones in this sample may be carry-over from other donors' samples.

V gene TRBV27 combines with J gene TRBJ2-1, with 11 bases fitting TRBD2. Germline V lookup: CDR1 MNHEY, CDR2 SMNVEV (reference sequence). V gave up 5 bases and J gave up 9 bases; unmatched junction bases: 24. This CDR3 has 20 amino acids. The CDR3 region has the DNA TGTGCCAGCAGTAAAGACCTACCTCAACTAGCGGGAGTTAAGTCAGCTGAGCAGTTCTTC. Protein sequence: CASSKDLPQLAGVKSAEQFF.

CDR3 loop: CASSVESQGDETQYF. The CDR3 DNA sequence: TGTGCCAGCAGCGTAGAGAGTCAGGGTGACGAGACCCAGTACTTC. This chain joins TRBV9 and TRBJ2-5, with D possibly matching TRBD1 (5 bases). This CDR3 is 15 amino acids long. V was shortened by 0 bases and J by 5 bases, with 14 bases between the two germline ends. Germline CDR1 SGDLS, CDR2 YYNGEE.

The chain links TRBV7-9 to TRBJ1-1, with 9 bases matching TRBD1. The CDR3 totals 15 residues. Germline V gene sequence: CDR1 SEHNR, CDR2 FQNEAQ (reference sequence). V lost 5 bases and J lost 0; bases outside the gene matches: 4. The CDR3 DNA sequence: TGTGCCAGCAGCCCGACAGGGGGTTTGAACACTGAAGCTTTCTTT. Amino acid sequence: CASSPTGGLNTEAFF.

The CDR3 bases are TGTGCCAGCAGACAGGAGGGCAATCAGCCCCAGCATTTT. It encodes CASRQEGNQPQHF. The J gene is TRBJ1-5, the V gene TRBV27; a possible D gene is TRBD1 (5 bases). Germline values: CDR1 MNHEY, CDR2 SMNVEV (reference sequence). Trimming cost V 6 bases and J 2 bases, with 8 bases left between them. This CDR3 has 13 amino acids.

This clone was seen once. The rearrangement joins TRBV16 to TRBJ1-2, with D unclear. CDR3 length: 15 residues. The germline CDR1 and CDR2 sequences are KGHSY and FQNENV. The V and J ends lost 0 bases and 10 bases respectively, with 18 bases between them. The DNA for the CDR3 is TGTGCCAGCAGCCAATCTCGACAATTCCCCGCCGACTACACCTTC. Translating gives CASSQSRQFPADYTF.

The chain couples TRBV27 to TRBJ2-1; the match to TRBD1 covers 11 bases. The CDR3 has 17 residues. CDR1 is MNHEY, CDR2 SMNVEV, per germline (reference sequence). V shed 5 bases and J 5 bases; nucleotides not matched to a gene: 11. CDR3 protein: CASSPIRDRGVDNEQFF. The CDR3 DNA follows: TGTGCCAGCAGTCCTATCCGGGACAGGGGGGTGGACAATGAGCAGTTCTTC.

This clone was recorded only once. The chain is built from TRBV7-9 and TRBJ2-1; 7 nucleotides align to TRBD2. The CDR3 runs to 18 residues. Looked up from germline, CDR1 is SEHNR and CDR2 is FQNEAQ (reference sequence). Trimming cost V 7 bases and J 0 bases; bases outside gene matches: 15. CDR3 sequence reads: CASIRRIGRESSYNEQFF. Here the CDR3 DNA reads TGTGCCAGCATCAGGCGCATCGGGCGGGAGAGCTCCTACAATGAGCAGTTCTTC.

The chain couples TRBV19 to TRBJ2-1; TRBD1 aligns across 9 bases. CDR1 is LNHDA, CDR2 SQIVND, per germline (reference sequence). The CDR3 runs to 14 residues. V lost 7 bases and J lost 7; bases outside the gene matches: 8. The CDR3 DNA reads TGTGCCAGTAACCCTCGGACAGGGGTTAATGAGCAGTTCTTC. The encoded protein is CASNPRTGVNEQFF. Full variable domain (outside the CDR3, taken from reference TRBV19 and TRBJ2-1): DGGITQSPKYLFRKEGQNVTLSCEQNLNHDAMYWYRQDPGQGLRLIYYSQIVNDFQKGDIAEGYSVSREKKESFPLTVTSAQKNPTAFYLCASNPRTGVNEQFFGPGTRLTVL.

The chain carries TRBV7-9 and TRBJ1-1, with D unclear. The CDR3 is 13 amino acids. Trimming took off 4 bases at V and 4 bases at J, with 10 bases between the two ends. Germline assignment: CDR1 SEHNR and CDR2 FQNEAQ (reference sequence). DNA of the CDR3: TGTGCCAGCAGCTCCTCCATGAGCACTGAAGCTTTCTTT. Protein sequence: CASSSSMSTEAFF.

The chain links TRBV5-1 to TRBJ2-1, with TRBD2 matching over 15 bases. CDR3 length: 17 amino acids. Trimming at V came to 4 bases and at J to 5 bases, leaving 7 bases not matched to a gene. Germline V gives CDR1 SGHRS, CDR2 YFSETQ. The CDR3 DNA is TGCGCCAGCAGCCCCTGGACTAGCGGGAGGGCTAACAATGAGCAGTTCTTC. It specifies CASSPWTSGRANNEQFF.

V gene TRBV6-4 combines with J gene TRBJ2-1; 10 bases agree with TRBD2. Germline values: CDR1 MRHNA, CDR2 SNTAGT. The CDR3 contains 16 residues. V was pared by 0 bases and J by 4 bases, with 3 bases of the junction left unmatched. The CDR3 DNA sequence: TGTGCCAGCAGTGACTCGCCTAGCGGGGGATACAATGAGCAGTTCTTC. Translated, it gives CASSDSPSGGYNEQFF.

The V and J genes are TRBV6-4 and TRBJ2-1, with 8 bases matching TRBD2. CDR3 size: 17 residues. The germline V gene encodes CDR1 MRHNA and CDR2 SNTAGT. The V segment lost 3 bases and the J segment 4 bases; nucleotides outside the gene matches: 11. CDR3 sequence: CASSEVGGGRPYNEQFF. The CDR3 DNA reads TGTGCCAGCAGTGAGGTAGGCGGCGGGAGGCCTTACAATGAGCAGTTCTTC.